This TCR beta chain stems from a study of T-cell memory formation after mild COVID-19. Study conclusions and caveats: Shrinking CD4+ clones resided mostly in CM and EM, and CD8+ ones in EMRA.

Only a few counts were recorded for this clonotype. Its antigen is unknown. TCRdb itself ran the 5' RACE reads through MiXCR, one entry per CDR3 protein. The table records roughly 410,000 distinct CDR3 sequences, approximately 24% of them present only once. The material sequenced was PBMCs or a T cell subset sorted from them (not recorded which). The sequence came from an adult woman who had mild COVID-19 (a few samples of this study predate the infection). Cell type and time point are not known.

As DNA, the CDR3 is TGCAGTGCTAGTCTAGCGGGCACAGATACGCAGTATTTT. It codes for CSASLAGTDTQYF. The genes are TRBV20-1 and TRBJ2-3; TRBD2 matches at 7 bases. The J segment lost 1 base and the V segment lost 3 bases, leaving 1 base of the junction unmatched. The CDR3 sequence is 13 residues long. Germline V gene sequence: CDR1 DFQATT, CDR2 SNEGSKA (reference sequence).